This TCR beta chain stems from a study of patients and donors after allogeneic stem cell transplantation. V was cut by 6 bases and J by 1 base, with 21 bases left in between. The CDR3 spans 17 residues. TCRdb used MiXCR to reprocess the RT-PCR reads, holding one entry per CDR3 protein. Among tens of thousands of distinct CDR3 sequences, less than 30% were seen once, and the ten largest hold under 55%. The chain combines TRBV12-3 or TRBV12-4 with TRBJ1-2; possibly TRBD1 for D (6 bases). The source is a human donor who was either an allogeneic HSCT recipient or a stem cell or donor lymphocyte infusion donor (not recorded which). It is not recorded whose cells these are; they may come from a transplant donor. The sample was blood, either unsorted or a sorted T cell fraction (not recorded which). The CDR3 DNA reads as TGTGCCAGCAGCCTATCTCCAACCGGGGGCCTTAACTATGGCTACACCTTC. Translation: CASSLSPTGGLNYGYTF.